This T cell receptor beta chain was obtained from a study of blood T cell repertoires in COVID-19. Study-wide context: Sites across the United States, Italy and Spain contributed samples from acute and convalescent COVID-19. From T cells, B-cell-depleted T cells, or PBMCs came the material, which was cDNA or gDNA.

As handled by the study authors: Reference gene primer amplification gave nucleated cell count estimates. Using immunoSEQ multiplex PCR, the repertoire was profiled, and TCRdb retains in-frame clones only, with some absent. V, J and clone size reflect that table, while D and trimming were determined from the DNA. This sample has tens of thousands of clones, with 74% found just once. This CDR3 has 13 residues. The V end was cut by 6 bases, the J end by 2 bases, with 10 bases between. Germline-derived CDR1 and CDR2 are MNHNY and SVGAGI (reference sequence). The chain uses TRBV6-6 and TRBJ1-1; D ambiguous. The sequence was obtained from a human donor with acute or convalescent COVID-19. The donor label of this sample is uncertain. The sequenced material came from peripheral blood. The CDR3 spells CASRRELNTEAFF. The CDR3 nucleotides read TGTGCCAGCAGACGGGAACTAAACACTGAAGCTTTCTTT.